What follows are 25 T cell receptor beta chains derived from one specimen sequenced in a study of graft-versus-host responses after intestinal transplantation. The protocol was immunoSEQ multiplex PCR, while the TCRdb copy is restricted to in-frame clones and leaves out a portion. The sample gives just over 3,000 clones, around 29% of which show up once; 6.2% is in the top ten. This specimen consisted of alloreactive CD4+ T cells from a mixed lymphocyte reaction culture, obtained before transplantation. Regarding subset: CFSE-low proliferating T cells sorted from roughly six-day pre-transplant mixed lymphocyte reaction (GvH or HvG direction). The source of these receptors is a human patient who was an organ donor for intestinal transplantation.

This clone appeared a few times. This chain uses TRBV7-2 with TRBJ1-1; D is undetermined. Per the germline V gene, CDR1 is SGHTA and CDR2 is FQGNSA. The CDR3 is 12 amino acids. Deletions cut 2 bases from V and 8 bases from J, with 9 bases between. DNA of the CDR3: TGTGCCAGCAGCTTATTTGATAGGGAAGCTTTCTTT. Protein product: CASSLFDREAFF. The variable domain in full, with the rest retrieved from reference TRBV7-2 and TRBJ1-1, is GAGVSQSPSNKVTEKGKDVELRCDPISGHTALYWYRQSLGQGLEFLIYFQGNSAPDKSGLPSDRFSAERTGGSVSTLTIQRTQQEDSAVYLCASSLFDREAFFGQGTRLTVV.

This clone was recorded a few times. The rearrangement links TRBV7-2 to TRBJ2-7; 7 nucleotides line up with TRBD2. CDR3 length equals 14 residues. The junction had 4 bases not matched to a gene; V was cut back by 2 bases and J by 3 bases. Per germline, CDR1 SGHTA and CDR2 FQGNSA. Written as DNA, the CDR3 is TGTGCCAGCAGCTTACTCAAGCGGGGCTACGAGCAGTACTTC. Residues: CASSLLKRGYEQYF.

This clone was observed a handful of times. This chain joins TRBV7-2 and TRBJ1-3, with D perhaps matching TRBD1 (6 bases). Germline CDR1 reads SGHTA; CDR2 reads FQGNSA. Between the trimmed V and J ends, which lost 4 bases and 11 bases, there was a span of 15 bases. There are 13 residues in the CDR3. The CDR3, as DNA: TGTGCCAGCAGCTCCAGATCAGGGGATCCCATATATTTT. It specifies CASSSRSGDPIYF.

The chain combines TRBV4-1 with TRBJ1-2; no definite D call. Trimming cost V 1 base and J 3 bases, with 6 bases left between them. The CDR3 totals 13 residues. In germline, CDR1 is MGHRA, CDR2 YSYEKL. In DNA form, the CDR3 reads TGCGCCAGCAGCCAAGCAGGAGACTATGGCTACACCTTC. Translated: CASSQAGDYGYTF.

V gene TRBV9 combines with J gene TRBJ2-5; TRBD2 matches 7 bases. V was clipped by 1 base and J by 5 bases; unmatched bases: 8. The CDR3 is 15 amino acids. Germline V gene data show CDR1 as SGDLS and CDR2 as YYNGEE. The CDR3 DNA sequence: TGTGCCAGCAGCGTAATGGCGGGGGTGGAGGAGACCCAGTACTTC. Amino acid sequence: CASSVMAGVEETQYF.

In its sample, this clone is large. The chain links TRBV19 to TRBJ1-1; 7 bases map to TRBD1. This CDR3 is 14 amino acids long. Germline trimming cut 3 bases from V and 3 bases from J; bases unmatched to any gene: 4. Germline-derived CDR1 and CDR2 are LNHDA and SQIVND (reference sequence). The CDR3 region is CASSIRGAYTEAFF. The CDR3 coding sequence is TGTGCCAGTAGTATCAGGGGGGCCTACACTGAAGCTTTCTTT.

The chain recombines TRBV7-6 with TRBJ2-1, with TRBD2 identical over 10 bases. CDR3 length equals 15 residues. The V segment lost 2 bases and the J segment 10 bases; nucleotides outside the gene matches: 8. Germline CDR1 is SGHVS and CDR2 is FNYEAQ. The CDR3 nucleotides read TGTGCCAGCAGCTTAATGGGAGGACTAGCGGAAGAGCAGTTCTTC. It translates to CASSLMGGLAEEQFF.

The chain employs TRBV19 and TRBJ2-2; D unclear. The germline CDR1 and CDR2 sequences are LNHDA and SQIVND (reference sequence). The CDR3 covers 13 residues. V gave up 4 bases and J gave up 5 bases, with 8 bases separating them. CDR3 coding DNA: TGTGCCAGTAGTACGGTATGGACCGGGGAGCTGTTTTTT. Its protein product is CASSTVWTGELFF.

The chain links TRBV10-2 to TRBJ1-2, with a possible D match to TRBD1 (5 bases). This CDR3 has 14 residues. The germline gives CDR1 WSHSY, CDR2 SAAADI. Trimming left V 8 bases short and J 2 bases short, with 15 bases between. This CDR3 reads CASCPRDGNYGYTF. The CDR3 nucleotides are TGCGCCAGCTGCCCTCGGGACGGGAACTATGGCTACACCTTC.

The rearrangement links TRBV29-1 to TRBJ2-5; D unclear. V lost 4 bases, J lost 1 base, and 7 bases lay in between. In germline, CDR1 is SQVTM, CDR2 ANQGSEA. This CDR3 contains 12 residues. CDR3 in amino acids: CSVAVVQETQYF. DNA for the CDR3: TGCAGCGTTGCGGTAGTCCAAGAGACCCAGTACTTC.

By frequency in the sample, this clone is medium-sized. The chain couples TRBV7-3 to TRBJ2-3, with D unclear. Germline CDR1 and CDR2: SGHTA and FQGTGA. The CDR3 extends over 16 amino acids. Trimming pared 0 bases from V and 4 bases from J, leaving 14 bases between. The CDR3 coding sequence is TGTGCCAGCAGCTTAACAAGGATCACTGGATCAGATACGCAGTATTTT. As protein: CASSLTRITGSDTQYF.

This clone appeared a few times. The genes are TRBV6-6 and TRBJ2-1, with TRBD1 as a possible D gene (6 bases). CDR3 length: 13 amino acids. Germline V CDR1 and CDR2: MNHNY, SVGAGI (reference sequence). V gave up 4 bases and J gave up 4 bases, with 8 bases separating them. The CDR3 here is CASSLDRYNEQFF. DNA for the CDR3: TGTGCCAGCAGTTTGGACAGATACAATGAGCAGTTCTTC.

This clone was detected only a few times. The chain has TRBV6-1 and TRBJ1-2; D perhaps matches TRBD1 (5 bases). The CDR3 extends over 13 amino acids. Germline-derived CDR1 and CDR2 are MNHNS and SASEGT. The V end was cut by 4 bases, the J end by 8 bases, with 14 bases between. CDR3 nucleotides: TGTGCCAGCAGTGCTACTTCAGGGTTCGGCTACACCTTC. This codes for CASSATSGFGYTF.

J is TRBJ1-2 and V is TRBV6-5; D is possibly TRBD1 (6 bases). The CDR3 consists of 15 residues. Between the trimmed V and J ends, which lost 5 bases and 3 bases, there was a span of 16 bases. Per the germline V gene, CDR1 is MNHEY and CDR2 is SVGAGI. In DNA form, the CDR3 reads TGTGCCAGCAGTGTAGGGGGATGGACAGACTATGGCTACACCTTC. This translates into CASSVGGWTDYGYTF.

This clone is medium-sized. The chain carries TRBV6-6 and TRBJ1-3; D uncertain. The germline CDR1 and CDR2 sequences are MNHNY and SVGAGI (reference sequence). The germline V and J ends were trimmed by 2 bases and 1 base, with 6 bases remaining between them. This CDR3 has 14 residues. This CDR3 is CASSYTASGNTIYF. DNA for the CDR3: TGTGCCAGCAGTTACACGGCTTCTGGAAACACCATATATTTT.

The rearrangement uses TRBV7-2 and TRBJ2-5, with a weak D call TRBD2 (6 bases). There are 13 residues in the CDR3. Trimming took 5 bases from V and 5 from J, leaving 12 bases between them. In germline, CDR1 is SGHTA, CDR2 FQGNSA. This CDR3 reads CASSHYRGETQYF. In DNA form, the CDR3 reads TGTGCCAGCAGCCACTACCGGGGGGAGACCCAGTACTTC.

V and J are TRBV5-6 and TRBJ2-5, with TRBD1 matching 9 bases. The CDR3 is made up of 15 amino acids. J gave up 5 bases and V 1 base, and 6 bases lay outside the gene matches. Germline assignment: CDR1 SGHDT and CDR2 YYEEEE. CDR3 loop: CASSLRTGGGETQYF. Written as DNA, the CDR3 is TGTGCCAGCAGCTTGCGAACAGGGGGCGGGGAGACCCAGTACTTC.

This clone has just a few counts. This sequence joins TRBV2 and TRBJ1-2, with 10 positions matching TRBD1. V shed 2 bases, J shed 8 bases, and the junction held 8 bases outside the gene matches. CDR1 is SNHLY, CDR2 FYNNEI, per germline. This CDR3 has 15 amino acids. CDR3 in DNA: TGTGCCAGCAGTGAATTCTGGACAGGGGGTCGCGGCTACACCTTC. This gives the protein CASSEFWTGGRGYTF.

V and J are TRBV7-6 and TRBJ2-2; D unclear. CDR1 SGHVS and CDR2 FNYEAQ come from the germline V gene. The V end was cut by 4 bases, the J end by 8 bases, with 5 bases between. The CDR3 totals 11 residues. CDR3 protein: CASSSQGELFF. As DNA, the CDR3 is TGTGCCAGCAGCTCGCAGGGGGAGCTGTTTTTT. The full variable domain, its missing parts supplied by reference TRBV7-6 and TRBJ2-2, is GAGVSQSPRYKVTKRGQDVALRCDPISGHVSLYWYRQALGQGPEFLTYFNYEAQQDKSGLPNDRFSAERPEGSISTLTIQRTEQRDSAMYRCASSSQGELFFGEGSRLTVL.

This clone was counted a few times. The chain combines TRBV1 with TRBJ2-5; TRBD2 reflects the table's D call only, with no check against the DNA. TRBV1 is labeled a pseudogene. The CDR3 has 17 residues. The DNA of the CDR3 is TGCACCAGCAGCCAAGATAGCGGCAGGAGAAGGGAAGAGACCCAGTACTTC. This sequence encodes CTSSQDSGRRREETQYF.

The J gene is TRBJ1-5, the V gene TRBV5-6; TRBD1 agrees at 9 bases. The J segment lost 2 bases and the V segment lost 3 bases, leaving 9 bases of the junction unmatched. CDR1 is SGHDT and CDR2 is YYEEEE in the germline V gene. The CDR3 is made up of 17 amino acids. CDR3 coding DNA: TGTGCCAGCAGCTCTGACAGGGGGACGGGTGGCAATCAGCCCCAGCATTTT. This codes for CASSSDRGTGGNQPQHF.

This clone has a handful of counts. V is TRBV7-8 and J is TRBJ1-5; D gene unclear. This CDR3 contains 13 residues. Germline CDR1 reads SGHVS; CDR2 reads FQNEAQ. Trimming shortened V by 5 bases and J by 6 bases, and 11 bases separated the two germline ends. The CDR3 DNA is TGTGCCAGCAGCCCGAGCGACGGTCAGCCCCAGCATTTT. Its translation is CASSPSDGQPQHF. Complete variable domain (other parts from reference TRBV7-8 and TRBJ1-5): GAGVSQSPRYKVAKRGQDVALRCDPISGHVSLFWYQQALGQGPEFLTYFQNEAQLDKSGLPSDRFFAERPEGSVSTLKIQRTQQEDSAVYLCASSPSDGQPQHFGDGTRLSIL.

V and J are TRBV11-2 and TRBJ1-2; D remains ambiguous. The germline gives CDR1 SGHAT, CDR2 FQNNGV. Trimming removed 1 base at V and 4 bases at J, with 7 bases between. The CDR3 totals 13 residues. This CDR3 is CASSLVQSYGYTF. CDR3 DNA sequence: TGTGCCAGCAGCTTAGTCCAGAGCTATGGCTACACCTTC. Drawing the rest from reference TRBV11-2 and TRBJ1-2, the complete variable domain is EAGVAQSPRYKIIEKRQSVAFWCNPISGHATLYWYQQILGQGPKLLIQFQNNGVVDDSQLPKDRFSAERLKGVDSTLKIQPAKLEDSAVYLCASSLVQSYGYTFGSGTRLTVV.

In this sample, this clone turned up a few times. The chain uses TRBV6-4 and TRBJ2-5, with 9 bases aligning to TRBD2. The germline V gene encodes CDR1 MRHNA and CDR2 SNTAGT. This CDR3 is 15 amino acids long. V dropped 4 bases and J dropped 3; count of bases not matched to a gene: 6. The CDR3 region is CASSVSGGTKETQYF. The CDR3 DNA reads as TGTGCCAGCAGTGTTAGCGGGGGAACAAAAGAGACCCAGTACTTC.

The V and J genes are TRBV6-1 and TRBJ1-1; TRBD1 matches 7 bases. This CDR3 contains 14 residues. Trimming cost V 5 bases and J 2 bases; bases outside gene matches: 5. CDR1 MNHNS and CDR2 SASEGT come from the germline V gene. CDR3 amino acids: CASSRQGRNTEAFF. Written as DNA, the CDR3 is TGTGCCAGCAGTCGACAGGGCAGAAACACTGAAGCTTTCTTT.